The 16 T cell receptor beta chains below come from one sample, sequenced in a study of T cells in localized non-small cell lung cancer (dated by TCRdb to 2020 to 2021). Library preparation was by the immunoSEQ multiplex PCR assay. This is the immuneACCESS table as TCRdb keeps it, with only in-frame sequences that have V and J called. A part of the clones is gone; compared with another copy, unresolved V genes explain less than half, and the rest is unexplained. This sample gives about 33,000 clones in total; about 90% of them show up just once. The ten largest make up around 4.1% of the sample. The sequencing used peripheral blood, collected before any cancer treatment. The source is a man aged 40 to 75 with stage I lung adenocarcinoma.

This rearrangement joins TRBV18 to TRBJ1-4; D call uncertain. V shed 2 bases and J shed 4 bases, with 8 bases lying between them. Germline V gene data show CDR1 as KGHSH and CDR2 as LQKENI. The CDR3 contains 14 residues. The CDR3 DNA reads TGTGCCAGCTCACCAGAGGCCTTTAATGAAAAACTGTTTTTT. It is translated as CASSPEAFNEKLFF. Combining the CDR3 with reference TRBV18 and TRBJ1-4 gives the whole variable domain NAGVMQNPRHLVRRRGQEARLRCSPMKGHSHVYWYRQLPEEGLKFMVYLQKENIIDESGMPKERFSAEFPKEGPSILRIQQVVRGDSAAYFCASSPEAFNEKLFFGSGTQLSVL.

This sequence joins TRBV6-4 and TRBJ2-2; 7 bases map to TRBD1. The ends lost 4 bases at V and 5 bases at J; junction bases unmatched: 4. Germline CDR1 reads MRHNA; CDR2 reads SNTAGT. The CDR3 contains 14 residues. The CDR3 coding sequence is TGTGCCAGCAGTGTGACAGGGTTGACCGGGGAGCTGTTTTTT. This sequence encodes CASSVTGLTGELFF.

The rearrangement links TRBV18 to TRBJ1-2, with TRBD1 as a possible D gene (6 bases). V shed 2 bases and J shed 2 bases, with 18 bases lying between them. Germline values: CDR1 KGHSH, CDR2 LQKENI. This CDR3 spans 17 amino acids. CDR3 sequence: CASSPNQVGGRNYGYTF. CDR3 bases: TGTGCCAGCTCACCAAACCAAGTGGGGGGCAGAAACTATGGCTACACCTTC. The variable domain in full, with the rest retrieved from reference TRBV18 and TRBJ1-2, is NAGVMQNPRHLVRRRGQEARLRCSPMKGHSHVYWYRQLPEEGLKFMVYLQKENIIDESGMPKERFSAEFPKEGPSILRIQQVVRGDSAAYFCASSPNQVGGRNYGYTFGSGTRLTVV.

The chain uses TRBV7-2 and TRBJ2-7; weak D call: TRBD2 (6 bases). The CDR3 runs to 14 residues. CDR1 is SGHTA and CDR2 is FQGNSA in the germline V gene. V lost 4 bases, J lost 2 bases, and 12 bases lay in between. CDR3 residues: CASSSGGTPYEQYF. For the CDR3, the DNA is TGTGCCAGCAGCTCCGGGGGTACGCCCTACGAGCAGTACTTC.

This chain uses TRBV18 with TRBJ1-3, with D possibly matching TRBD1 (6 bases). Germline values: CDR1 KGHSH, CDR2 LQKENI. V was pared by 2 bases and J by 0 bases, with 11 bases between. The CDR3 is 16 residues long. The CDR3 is CASSPGQSGSGNTIYF. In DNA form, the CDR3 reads TGTGCCAGCTCACCAGGACAGAGCGGCTCTGGAAACACCATATATTTT.

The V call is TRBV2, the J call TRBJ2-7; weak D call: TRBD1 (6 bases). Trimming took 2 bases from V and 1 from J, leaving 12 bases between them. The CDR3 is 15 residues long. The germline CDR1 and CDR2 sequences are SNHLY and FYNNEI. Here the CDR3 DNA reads TGTGCCAGCAGTGAAAGCAGGGGCCATTCCTACGAGCAGTACTTC. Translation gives CASSESRGHSYEQYF. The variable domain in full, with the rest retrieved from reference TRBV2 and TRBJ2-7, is EPEVTQTPSHQVTQMGQEVILRCVPISNHLYFYWYRQILGQKVEFLVSFYNNEISEKSEIFDDQFSVERPDGSNFTLKIRSTKLEDSAMYFCASSESRGHSYEQYFGPGTRLTVT.

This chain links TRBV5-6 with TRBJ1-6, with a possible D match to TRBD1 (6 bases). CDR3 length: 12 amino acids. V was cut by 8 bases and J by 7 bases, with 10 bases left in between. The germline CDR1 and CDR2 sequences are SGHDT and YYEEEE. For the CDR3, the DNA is TGTGCCAGTCTTACAGGGAATTCACCCCTCCACTTT. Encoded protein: CASLTGNSPLHF.

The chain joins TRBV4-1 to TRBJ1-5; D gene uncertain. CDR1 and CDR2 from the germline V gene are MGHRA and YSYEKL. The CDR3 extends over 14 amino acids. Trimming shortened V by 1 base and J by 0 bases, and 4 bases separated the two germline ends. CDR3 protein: CASSQVYSNQPQHF. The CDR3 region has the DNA TGCGCCAGCAGCCAAGTTTATAGCAATCAGCCCCAGCATTTT.

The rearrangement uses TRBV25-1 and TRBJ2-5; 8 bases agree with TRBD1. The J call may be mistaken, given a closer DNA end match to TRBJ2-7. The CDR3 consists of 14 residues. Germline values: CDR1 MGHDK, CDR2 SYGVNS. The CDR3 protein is CASSDSTGVYEQYF. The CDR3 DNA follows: TGTGCCAGCAGTGACTCGACAGGGGTCTACGAGCAGTACTTC.

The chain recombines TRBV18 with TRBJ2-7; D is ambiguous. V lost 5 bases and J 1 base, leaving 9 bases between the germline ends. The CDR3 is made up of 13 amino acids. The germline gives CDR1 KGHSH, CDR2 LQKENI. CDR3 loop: CASSSDGSYEQYF. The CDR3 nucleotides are TGTGCCAGCTCATCCGACGGGTCCTACGAGCAGTACTTC.

CDR3 region: CASSDGRQGFFNEQFF. The CDR3 DNA reads as TGTGCCAGCAGTGATGGCCGACAGGGGTTTTTCAATGAGCAGTTCTTC. This rearrangement joins TRBV25-1 to TRBJ2-1, with 8 bases identical to TRBD1. The junction had 10 bases not matched to a gene; V was cut back by 3 bases and J by 6 bases. This CDR3 comprises 16 residues. Germline values: CDR1 MGHDK, CDR2 SYGVNS. Variable domain in full (rest from reference TRBV25-1 and TRBJ2-1): EADIYQTPRYLVIGTGKKITLECSQTMGHDKMYWYQQDPGMELHLIHYSYGVNSTEKGDLSSESTVSRIRTEHFPLTLESARPSHTSQYLCASSDGRQGFFNEQFFGPGTRLTVL.

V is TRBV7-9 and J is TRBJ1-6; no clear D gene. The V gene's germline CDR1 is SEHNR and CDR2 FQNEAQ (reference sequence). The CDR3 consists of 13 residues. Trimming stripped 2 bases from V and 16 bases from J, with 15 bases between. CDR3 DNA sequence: TGTGCCAGCAGCTTACAGTTTTCCGGCGAACTCCACTTT. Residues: CASSLQFSGELHF.

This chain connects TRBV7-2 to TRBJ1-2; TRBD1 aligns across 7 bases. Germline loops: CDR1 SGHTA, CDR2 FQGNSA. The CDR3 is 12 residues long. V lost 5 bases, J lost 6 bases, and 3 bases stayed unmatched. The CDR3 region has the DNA TGTGCCAGCAGCAAGGACAGGCATGGCTACACCTTC. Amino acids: CASSKDRHGYTF. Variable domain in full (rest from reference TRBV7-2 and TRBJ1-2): GAGVSQSPSNKVTEKGKDVELRCDPISGHTALYWYRQSLGQGLEFLIYFQGNSAPDKSGLPSDRFSAERTGGSVSTLTIQRTQQEDSAVYLCASSKDRHGYTFGSGTRLTVV.

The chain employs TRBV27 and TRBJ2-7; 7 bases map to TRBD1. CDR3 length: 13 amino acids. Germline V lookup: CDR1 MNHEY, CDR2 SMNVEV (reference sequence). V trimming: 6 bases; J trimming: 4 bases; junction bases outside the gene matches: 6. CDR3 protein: CASSSGGLYEQYF. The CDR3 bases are TGTGCCAGCAGCTCAGGGGGTTTGTACGAGCAGTACTTC.

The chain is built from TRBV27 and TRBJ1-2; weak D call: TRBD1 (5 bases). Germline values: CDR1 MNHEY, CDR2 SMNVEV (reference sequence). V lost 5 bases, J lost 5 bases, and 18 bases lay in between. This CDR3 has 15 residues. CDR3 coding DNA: TGTGCCAGCAGTCTGATCTCCGGGACGGGATATGGCTACACCTTC. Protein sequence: CASSLISGTGYGYTF.

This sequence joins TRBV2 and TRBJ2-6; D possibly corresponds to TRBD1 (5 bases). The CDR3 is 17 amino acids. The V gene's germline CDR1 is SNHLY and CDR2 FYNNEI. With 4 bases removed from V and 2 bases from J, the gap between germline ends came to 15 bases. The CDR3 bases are TGTGCCAGCAGTGCAAACCCTGGGGCAGCTGGGGCCAACGTCCTGACTTTC. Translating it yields CASSANPGAAGANVLTF.